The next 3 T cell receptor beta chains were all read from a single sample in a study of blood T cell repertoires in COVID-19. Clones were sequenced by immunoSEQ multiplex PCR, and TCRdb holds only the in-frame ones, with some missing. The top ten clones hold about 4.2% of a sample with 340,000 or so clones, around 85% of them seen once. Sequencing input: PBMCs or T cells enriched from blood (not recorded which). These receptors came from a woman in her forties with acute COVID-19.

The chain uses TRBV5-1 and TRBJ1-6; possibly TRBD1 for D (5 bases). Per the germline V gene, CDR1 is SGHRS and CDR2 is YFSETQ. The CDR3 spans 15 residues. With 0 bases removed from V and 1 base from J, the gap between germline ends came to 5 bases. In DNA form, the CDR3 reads TGCGCCAGCAGCTTGGCAGGGTCCTATAATTCACCCCTCCACTTT. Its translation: CASSLAGSYNSPLHF. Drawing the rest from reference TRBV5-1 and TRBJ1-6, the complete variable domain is KAGVTQTPRYLIKTRGQQVTLSCSPISGHRSVSWYQQTPGQGLQFLFEYFSETQRNKGNFPGRFSGRQFSNSRSEMNVSTLELGDSALYLCASSLAGSYNSPLHFGNGTRLTVT.

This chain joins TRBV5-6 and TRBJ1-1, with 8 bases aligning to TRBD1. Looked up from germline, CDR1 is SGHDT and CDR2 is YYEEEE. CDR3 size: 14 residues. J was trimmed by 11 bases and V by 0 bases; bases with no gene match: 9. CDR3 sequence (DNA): TGTGCCAGCAGCTTGGAAGGTACAGGGGGTAGGGCTTTCTTT. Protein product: CASSLEGTGGRAFF.

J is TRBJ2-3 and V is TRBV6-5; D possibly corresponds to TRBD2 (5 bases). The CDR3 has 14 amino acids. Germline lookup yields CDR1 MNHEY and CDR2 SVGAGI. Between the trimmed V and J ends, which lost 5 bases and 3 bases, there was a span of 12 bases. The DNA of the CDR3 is TGTGCCAGCAGTCGGCTAGCCTATACAGATACGCAGTATTTT. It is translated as CASSRLAYTDTQYF.